These 18 T cell receptor beta chains share one sample of origin, sequenced in a study of OX40 agonist ivuxolimab in advanced cancers. The method behind the library was the immunoSEQ multiplex PCR assay. As stored in TCRdb, this immuneACCESS dataset retains in-frame rearrangements with V and J assigned. A fraction of the clones does not appear; measured against another copy, unresolved V genes explain less than half of the discrepancy, and the remainder lacks a known reason. The sample table shows approximately 42,000 clones, and roughly 86% are seen once. The top ten clonotypes cover more than 15% of the sample. Sequenced here: CD4+ or CD8+ T cells sorted from blood, sampled in a trial of the OX40 agonist ivuxolimab. These receptors were collected from an adult with an advanced solid tumor such as melanoma, head and neck, liver or kidney cancer.

The chain has TRBV9 and TRBJ1-1, with D possibly matching TRBD1 (5 bases). With 2 bases removed from V and 4 bases from J, the gap between germline ends came to 9 bases. There are 13 residues in the CDR3. Germline-derived CDR1 and CDR2 are SGDLS and YYNGEE. CDR3 sequence (DNA): TGTGCCAGCAGCGTGAACGGGGGCACTGAAGCTTTCTTT. Residues: CASSVNGGTEAFF.

The chain carries TRBV9 and TRBJ1-1; the D gene is possibly TRBD1 (6 bases). Germline CDR1 reads SGDLS; CDR2 reads YYNGEE. The V end lost 0 bases, the J end lost 10 bases, and 10 bases lay between the germline ends. CDR3 length equals 12 residues. CDR3 sequence (DNA): TGTGCCAGCAGCGTAGGACAGGCCCCAGCTTTCTTT. It codes for CASSVGQAPAFF.

In nucleotides, the CDR3 is TGTGCCAGCAGCTTAGAGGCTCTGCTCTACAATGAGCAGTTCTTC. This translates into CASSLEALLYNEQFF. The V gene is TRBV5-4, the J gene TRBJ2-1; D is undetermined. Trimming shortened V by 2 bases and J by 3 bases, and 12 bases separated the two germline ends. Germline loops: CDR1 SGHNT, CDR2 YYREEE (reference sequence). The CDR3 sequence is 15 residues long.

This chain links TRBV9 with TRBJ2-2; D ambiguous. CDR3 length equals 12 residues. The germline CDR1 and CDR2 sequences are SGDLS and YYNGEE. Trimming left V 4 bases short and J 7 bases short, with 8 bases between. The CDR3 DNA sequence: TGTGCCAGCAGCTCCGCCCGCGGGGAGCTGTTTTTT. Translation: CASSSARGELFF.

This chain connects TRBV28 to TRBJ2-7; the D gene is possibly TRBD2 (6 bases). Between the trimmed V and J ends, which lost 3 bases and 0 bases, there was a span of 6 bases. The CDR3 is 13 amino acids. The germline V gene encodes CDR1 MDHEN and CDR2 SYDVKM. CDR3 sequence reads: CASSLRGSYEQYV. In DNA form, the CDR3 reads TGTGCCAGCAGTTTGCGGGGCTCCTACGAGCAGTACGTC.

This clone has just a few counts. The chain couples TRBV12-5 to TRBJ1-5; D not certain. The ends were cut back, 6 bases at V and 13 bases at J, with 16 bases in the middle. Germline V gene sequence: CDR1 LGHNT, CDR2 FRNRAP. The CDR3 covers 12 residues. The CDR3 loop reads CASGIPRSPQHF. The CDR3 nucleotides are TGTGCTAGTGGGATCCCCCGTTCCCCACAGCATTTT. The full variable domain, in which reference TRBV12-5 and TRBJ1-5 provide the parts outside the CDR3, is DARVTQTPRHKVTEMGQEVTMRCQPILGHNTVFWYRQTMMQGLELLAYFRNRAPLDDSGMPKDRFSAEMPDATLATLKIQPSEPRDSAVYFCASGIPRSPQHFGDGTRLSIL.

The rearrangement links TRBV19 to TRBJ1-1, with no clear D. This CDR3 has 17 residues. Germline values: CDR1 LNHDA, CDR2 SQIVND (reference sequence). The V and J ends lost 0 bases and 1 base respectively, with 15 bases between them. The CDR3 DNA reads as TGTGCCAGTAGTATAGAGCCCGCACACGCTAAGAACACTGAAGCTTTCTTT. Protein: CASSIEPAHAKNTEAFF.

The chain has TRBV5-1 and TRBJ2-2, with 7 bases lining up with TRBD1. J gave up 4 bases and V 3 bases, and 6 bases lay outside the gene matches. The CDR3 extends over 15 amino acids. Germline-derived CDR1 and CDR2 are SGHRS and YFSETQ. The CDR3 sequence is CASSWIEGATGELFF. The CDR3 DNA reads TGCGCCAGCAGCTGGATAGAGGGGGCCACCGGGGAGCTGTTTTTT.

The gene calls are TRBV7-3 and TRBJ2-2; no firm D call. The CDR3 spans 14 residues. With 5 bases removed from V and 0 bases from J, the gap between germline ends came to 7 bases. Germline V lookup: CDR1 SGHTA, CDR2 FQGTGA. CDR3 bases: TGTGCCAGCAGCCCCTCCCCGAACACCGGGGAGCTGTTTTTT. Protein: CASSPSPNTGELFF.

As to this clone: An end of the junction differs from the germline gene, which may be a read error. The chain uses TRBV11-2 and TRBJ1-1, with 8 bases matching TRBD1. Germline CDR1 is SGHAT and CDR2 is FQNNGV. The CDR3 is made up of 14 amino acids. This CDR3 is CASSSYRGNAEAFF. Here the CDR3 DNA reads TGTGCCAGCAGCTCATACAGGGGGAACGCTGAAGCTTTCTTT.

The chain has TRBV28 and TRBJ1-5, with a tentative D call TRBD1 (6 bases). Germline V gives CDR1 MDHEN, CDR2 SYDVKM. CDR3 size: 14 residues. V lost 5 bases and J lost 5, with 13 bases in between. The CDR3 DNA reads as TGTGCCAGCAGTCCTCGACAGGCGTATCAGCCCCAGCATTTT. The encoded protein is CASSPRQAYQPQHF.

V usage is TRBV4-3 and J usage is TRBJ2-3, with 9 bases lining up with TRBD2. The CDR3 is 17 residues long. Per the germline V gene, CDR1 is LGHNA and CDR2 is YSLEER. Losses at the gene ends were 0 bases for V and 0 bases for J; bases not matched to a gene: 4. This CDR3 is CASSQDSGGFSTDTQYF. The CDR3 region has the DNA TGCGCCAGCAGCCAAGATAGCGGGGGTTTTAGCACAGATACGCAGTATTTT.

A word on this clone: Other DNA sequences within the sample encode an identical CDR3. The chain is built from TRBV7-9 and TRBJ1-6; D is uncertain. V was trimmed by 0 bases and J by 7 bases, leaving 10 bases between them. Germline V lookup: CDR1 SEHNR, CDR2 FQNEAQ (reference sequence). This CDR3 spans 15 amino acids. The CDR3 region has the DNA TGTGCCAGCAGCTTAGCTTGGGATCTAAATTCACCCCTCCACTTT. Protein sequence: CASSLAWDLNSPLHF. Variable domain in full (rest from reference TRBV7-9 and TRBJ1-6): DTGVSQNPRHKITKRGQNVTFRCDPISEHNRLYWYRQTLGQGPEFLTYFQNEAQLEKSRLLSDRFSAERPKGSFSTLEIQRTEQGDSAMYLCASSLAWDLNSPLHFGNGTRLTVT.

The genes are TRBV20-1 and TRBJ2-1; D gene ambiguous. CDR3 length: 11 residues. Germline CDR1 DFQATT, CDR2 SNEGSKA (reference sequence). V was pared by 0 bases and J by 5 bases, with 2 bases between. CDR3 sequence reads: CSARDDNEQFF. The CDR3, as DNA: TGCAGTGCTAGAGACGACAATGAGCAGTTCTTC.

J is TRBJ2-1 and V is TRBV9; a possible D gene is TRBD1 (5 bases). The CDR3 has 15 residues. V was clipped by 4 bases and J by 2 bases, with 13 bases between them. Germline loops: CDR1 SGDLS, CDR2 YYNGEE. CDR3 region: CASSPGRAAYNEQFF. For the CDR3, the DNA is TGTGCCAGCAGCCCCGGCAGGGCCGCCTACAATGAGCAGTTCTTC.

This clone is deemed medium-sized. Because the CDR3's place on the DNA is in doubt, the DNA is left out and the CDR3 is given as listed by TCRdb. The CDR3 region is CASSDTDTQYFGPGRADTQYF. V gene TRBV9 combines with J gene TRBJ2-3; the D segment call TRBD1 is taken from the table without a DNA check. The CDR3 spans 21 amino acids, including both terminal residues. CDR1 SGDLS and CDR2 YYNGEE come from the germline V gene.

This clone has just one count. This sequence joins TRBV13 and TRBJ2-2; 8 bases agree with TRBD1. From germline, CDR1 is PRHDT and CDR2 FYEKMQ (reference sequence). This CDR3 comprises 14 residues. Trimming removed 5 bases from V and 4 bases from J; junction bases left unmatched: 3. The DNA for the CDR3 is TGTGCCAGCAGCCTGACAGGGGCCACCGGGGAGCTGTTTTTT. Protein sequence: CASSLTGATGELFF.

The chain recombines TRBV19 with TRBJ1-1; 7 bases align to TRBD1. Germline loops: CDR1 LNHDA, CDR2 SQIVND (reference sequence). The trim removed 4 bases at V and 7 bases at J, leaving 6 bases unmatched. This CDR3 is 13 amino acids long. The CDR3 nucleotides are TGTGCCAGTAGTACGCGACAGGGTAGTGAAGCTTTCTTT. Encoded protein: CASSTRQGSEAFF. The variable domain in full, with the rest retrieved from reference TRBV19 and TRBJ1-1, is DGGITQSPKYLFRKEGQNVTLSCEQNLNHDAMYWYRQDPGQGLRLIYYSQIVNDFQKGDIAEGYSVSREKKESFPLTVTSAQKNPTAFYLCASSTRQGSEAFFGQGTRLTVV.